The sequence of this T cell receptor (beta chain) was determined in a study of regulatory T cells in long-lasting Graves disease (dated by TCRdb to 2020 to 2022). Context from the whole study: Newly diagnosed Graves' disease patients had taken antithyroid drugs for less than 3 months. The study was registered as a clinical trial and conducted in China. Persistent Graves' disease patients were compared with newly diagnosed Graves' disease patients by peripheral blood TCR sequencing and RNA sequencing. A total of approximately 35 samples were covered by TCR sequencing, comprising approximately 13 persistent and around 20 newly diagnosed Graves' disease patients. On the study overall, not on this receptor specifically: Sequencing and analysis were restricted to the TCR beta chain. TRBV28, TRBJ1-2 and TRBJ2-5 were preferentially used in persistent disease, while TRBV20-1 and TRBJ2-1 were favored in newly diagnosed disease. Compared with newly diagnosed patients, patients with persistent Graves' disease had lower TCR Shannon entropy and fewer highly expanded clones, which suggests clonal expansion. A larger number of public clonotypes was shared among persistent patients (fewer than 3,000) than among newly diagnosed patients (approximately 1,000). As a limitation, the authors acknowledged that the small sample size may reduce accuracy. Because the primary lesion, thyroid tissue, could not be accessed, the study looked at peripheral blood alone.

Including the terminal cysteine and phenylalanine, the CDR3 comprises 16 residues. Left in the record is the CDR3 DNA by itself, 48 bases read in frame from the first base. The protocol used for the library was multiplex PCR. The data were produced on an Illumina HiSeq 4000. To build TCR beta libraries, CDR3 regions were amplified by Arm-PCR using iRepertoire HTBI primers. Before sequencing, the PCR products underwent gel purification. The paper's processing steps were these. Gene usage analysis of CDR3 amino acid clonotypes used the 62 TRBV and 11 to 15 TRBJ segments found across samples. Filtered high-quality paired reads were merged into contigs using COPE and FqMerger. BLAST was used to align contigs to IMGT TRBV, TRBD and TRBJ reference genes, and CDR3 was defined according to IMGT. Any clonotype with a frequency above 0.1% was classified as a highly expanded clone. Shannon entropy served as the measure of repertoire diversity, while the Gini coefficient captured V-J evenness. A clonotype found in more than one individual was treated as public. In-frame beta chains were kept once TCRdb had trimmed the public reads at Q25 with fastp and called clones with MiXCR. One record per CDR3 amino acid sequence lists the most common genes and DNA. Here the V and J calls rest on TCRdb's processing, not on the authors' analysis. The sample records about 240,000 distinct CDR3 sequences, 20% of which are singletons. The leading ten clones occupy over 11% of the sample.

In the paper's terms, the time point label means: newly diagnosed GD, antithyroid drugs for less than 3 months. For both TCR sequencing and RNA sequencing, RNA was extracted from PBMCs in TRIzol. The diagnosis of Graves' disease followed American Thyroid Association guidelines. Patients were recruited from an endocrinology department in Xi'an, China. Each patient gave roughly 10 milliliters of peripheral blood, collected in an EDTA anticoagulant tube. Ficoll Paque Plus density gradient separation was used to isolate PBMCs, and no further T cell sorting was done. An Agilent 2100 Bioanalyzer and agarose gel were used to check RNA quality, and a NanoDrop 2000 was used to measure RNA concentration. In its sample, this clonotype was seen a few times. The clone's antigen remains unknown. The germline gene is not matched at one end of the junction; a read error may be the cause.

Rearrangement joined TRBV12-3 or TRBV12-4 to TRBJ2-4, with a tentative D call of TRBD1 or TRBD2, each matching 7 bases. The sample in question was peripheral blood mononuclear cells (PBMCs), obtained at new diagnosis, from a patient treated with antithyroid drugs. The origin of this receptor is a female donor with Graves disease. The DNA is as follows: TGTGCCAGCGGTTTTCAGGGGGGGGTAGCCAAAAACATTCAGTACTTC. This gives the protein CASGFQGGVAKNIQYF.